This T cell receptor beta chain came from a study of blood T cells in healthy people across ages. Study-level findings and limits: Naive CD4+ cells and diversity were both higher in long-lived donors than in aged donors.

Germline CDR1 is MDHEN and CDR2 is SYDVKM. Deletions cut 1 base from V and 7 bases from J, with 16 bases between. The CDR3 is made up of 15 amino acids. A second about 7 to 11 cycle PCR used barcoded and J-beta primers. TCRdb passed the 5' RACE reads through MiXCR, listing each CDR3 protein once. The sample lists about a million distinct CDR3 sequences, about 51% seen once, with about a fifth in the top ten. On this clonotype: Its antigen remains unknown.

This receptor was obtained from a woman in her sixties or seventies in good health. The rearrangement uses TRBV28 and TRBJ1-2; possible D gene TRBD1, 6 bases. The sequencing sample was made of blood. The CDR3 reads CASSLSDRYYGGYTF. CDR3 DNA sequence: TGTGCCAGCAGTTTATCCGACAGGTACTACGGTGGCTACACCTTC.